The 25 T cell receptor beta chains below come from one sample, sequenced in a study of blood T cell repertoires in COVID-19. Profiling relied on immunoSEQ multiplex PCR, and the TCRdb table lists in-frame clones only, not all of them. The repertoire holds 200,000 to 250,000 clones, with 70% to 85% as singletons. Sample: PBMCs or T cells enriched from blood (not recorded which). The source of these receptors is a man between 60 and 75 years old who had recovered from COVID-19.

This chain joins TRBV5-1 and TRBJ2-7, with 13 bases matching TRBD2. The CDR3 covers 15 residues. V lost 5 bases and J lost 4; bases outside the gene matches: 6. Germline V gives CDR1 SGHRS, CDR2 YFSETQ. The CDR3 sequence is CASSQGLAGTYEQYF. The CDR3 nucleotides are TGCGCCAGCAGTCAGGGACTAGCGGGGACATACGAGCAGTACTTC.

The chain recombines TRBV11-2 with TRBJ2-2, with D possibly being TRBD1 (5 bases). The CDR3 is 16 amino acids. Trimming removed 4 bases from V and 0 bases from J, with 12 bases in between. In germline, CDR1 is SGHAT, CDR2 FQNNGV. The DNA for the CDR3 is TGTGCCAGCAGCTCCAGGGTACGGGCGAACACCGGGGAGCTGTTTTTT. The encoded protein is CASSSRVRANTGELFF. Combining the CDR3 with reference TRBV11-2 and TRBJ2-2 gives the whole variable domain EAGVAQSPRYKIIEKRQSVAFWCNPISGHATLYWYQQILGQGPKLLIQFQNNGVVDDSQLPKDRFSAERLKGVDSTLKIQPAKLEDSAVYLCASSSRVRANTGELFFGEGSRLTVL.

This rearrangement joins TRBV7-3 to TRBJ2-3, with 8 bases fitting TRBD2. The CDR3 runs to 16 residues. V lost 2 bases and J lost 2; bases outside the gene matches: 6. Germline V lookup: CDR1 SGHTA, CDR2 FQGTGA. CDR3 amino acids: CASSLRAGGPTDTQYF. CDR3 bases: TGTGCCAGCAGCTTACGGGCGGGGGGCCCCACAGATACGCAGTATTTT.

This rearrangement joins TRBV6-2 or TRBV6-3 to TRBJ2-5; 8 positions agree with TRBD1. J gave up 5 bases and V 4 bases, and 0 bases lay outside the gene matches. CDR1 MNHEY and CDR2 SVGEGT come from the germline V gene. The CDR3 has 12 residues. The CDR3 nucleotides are TGTGCCAGCAGTTGGGACAGGGAGACCCAGTACTTC. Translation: CASSWDRETQYF.

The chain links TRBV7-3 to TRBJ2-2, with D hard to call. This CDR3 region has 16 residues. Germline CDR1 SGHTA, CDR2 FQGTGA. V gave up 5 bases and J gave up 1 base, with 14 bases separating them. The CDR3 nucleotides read TGTGCCAGCAGCCCCGGTGATTGGAGGAACACCGGGGAGCTGTTTTTT. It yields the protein CASSPGDWRNTGELFF.

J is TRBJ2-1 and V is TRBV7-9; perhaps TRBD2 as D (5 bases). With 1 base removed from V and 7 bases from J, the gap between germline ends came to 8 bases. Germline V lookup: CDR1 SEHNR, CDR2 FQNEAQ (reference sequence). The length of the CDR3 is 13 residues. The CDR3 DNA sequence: TGTGCCAGCAGCTTAGTCCAGCGGAATGAGCAGTTCTTC. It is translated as CASSLVQRNEQFF.

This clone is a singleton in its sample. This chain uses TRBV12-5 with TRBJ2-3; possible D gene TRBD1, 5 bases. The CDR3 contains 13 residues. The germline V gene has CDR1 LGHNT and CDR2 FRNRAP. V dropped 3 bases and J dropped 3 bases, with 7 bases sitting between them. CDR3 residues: CASGFQGTDTQYF. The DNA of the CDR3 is TGTGCTAGTGGTTTTCAGGGTACAGATACGCAGTATTTT.

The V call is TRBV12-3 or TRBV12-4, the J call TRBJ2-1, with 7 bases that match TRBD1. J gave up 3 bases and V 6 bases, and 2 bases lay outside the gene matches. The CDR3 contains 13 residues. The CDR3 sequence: CASRQGVYNEQFF. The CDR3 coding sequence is TGTGCCAGCAGGCAGGGGGTCTACAATGAGCAGTTCTTC.

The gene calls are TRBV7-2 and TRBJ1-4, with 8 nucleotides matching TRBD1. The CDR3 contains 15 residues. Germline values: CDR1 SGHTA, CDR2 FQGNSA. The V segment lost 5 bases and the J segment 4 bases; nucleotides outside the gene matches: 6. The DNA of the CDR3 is TGTGCCAGCAGCCCCCAGGGGGCAGGTAATGAAAAACTGTTTTTT. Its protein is CASSPQGAGNEKLFF.

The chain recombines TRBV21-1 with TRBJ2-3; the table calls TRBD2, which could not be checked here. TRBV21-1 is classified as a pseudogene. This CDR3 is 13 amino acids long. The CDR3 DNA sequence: TGTGCCAGCAGCGGGGGGGCCGGAGATACGCAGTATTTT. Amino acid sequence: CASSGGAGDTQYF.

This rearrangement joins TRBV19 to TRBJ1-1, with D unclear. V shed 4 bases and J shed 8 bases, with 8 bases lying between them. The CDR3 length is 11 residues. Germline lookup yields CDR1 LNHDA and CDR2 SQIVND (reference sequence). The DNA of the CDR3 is TGTGCCAGTAGTAAAACAGCAGAAGCTTTCTTT. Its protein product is CASSKTAEAFF.

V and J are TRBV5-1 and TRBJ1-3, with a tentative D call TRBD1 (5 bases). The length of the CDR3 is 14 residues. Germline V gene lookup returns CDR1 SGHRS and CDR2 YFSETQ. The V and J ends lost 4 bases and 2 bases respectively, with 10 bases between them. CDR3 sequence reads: CASSRDSTGNTIYF. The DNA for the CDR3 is TGCGCCAGCAGCCGCGACAGCACTGGAAACACCATATATTTT.

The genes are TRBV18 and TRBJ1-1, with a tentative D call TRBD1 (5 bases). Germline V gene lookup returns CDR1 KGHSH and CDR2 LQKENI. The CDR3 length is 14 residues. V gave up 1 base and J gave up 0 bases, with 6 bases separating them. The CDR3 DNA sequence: TGTGCCAGCTCACCACAGGGGATGAACACTGAAGCTTTCTTT. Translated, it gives CASSPQGMNTEAFF.

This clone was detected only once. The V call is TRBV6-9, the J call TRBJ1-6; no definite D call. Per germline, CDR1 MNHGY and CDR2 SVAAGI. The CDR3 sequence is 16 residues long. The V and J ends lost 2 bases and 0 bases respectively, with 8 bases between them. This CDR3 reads CASSYRRSSYNSPLHF. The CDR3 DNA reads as TGTGCCAGCAGTTATCGGAGGAGCTCCTATAATTCACCCCTCCACTTT.

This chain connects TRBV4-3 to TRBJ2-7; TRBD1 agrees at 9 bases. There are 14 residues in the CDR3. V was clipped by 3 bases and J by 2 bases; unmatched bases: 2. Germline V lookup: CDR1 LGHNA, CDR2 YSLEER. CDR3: CASSHWDRAYEQYF. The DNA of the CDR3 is TGCGCCAGCAGCCATTGGGACAGGGCCTACGAGCAGTACTTC.

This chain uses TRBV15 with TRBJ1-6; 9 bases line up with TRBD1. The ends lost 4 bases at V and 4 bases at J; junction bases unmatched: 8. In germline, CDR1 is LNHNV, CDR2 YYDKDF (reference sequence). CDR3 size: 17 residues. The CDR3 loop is CATSTSPGTGYNSPLHF. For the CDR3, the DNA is TGTGCCACCAGCACATCTCCCGGGACAGGGTATAATTCACCCCTCCACTTT.

The CDR3 DNA sequence: TGTGCCAGCAGCCAAGATTGGGACAGGGGCTACAATGAGCAGTTCTTC. Protein product: CASSQDWDRGYNEQFF. The chain has TRBV4-2 and TRBJ2-1; 10 bases agree with TRBD1. Germline V lookup: CDR1 LGHNA, CDR2 YNFKEQ. The J segment lost 3 bases and the V segment lost 0 bases, leaving 2 bases of the junction unmatched. This CDR3 is 16 amino acids long.

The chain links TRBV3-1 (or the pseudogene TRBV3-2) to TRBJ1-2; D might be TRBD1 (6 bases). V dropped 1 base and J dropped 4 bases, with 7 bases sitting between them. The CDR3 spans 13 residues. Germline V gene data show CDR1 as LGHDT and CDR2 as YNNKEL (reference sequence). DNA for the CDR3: TGTGCCAGCAGCCAAGGGGGGCCCTATGGCTACACCTTC. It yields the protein CASSQGGPYGYTF.

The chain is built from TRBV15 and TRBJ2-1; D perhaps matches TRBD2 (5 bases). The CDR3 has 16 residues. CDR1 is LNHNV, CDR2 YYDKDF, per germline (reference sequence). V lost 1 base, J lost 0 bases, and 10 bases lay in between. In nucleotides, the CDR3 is TGTGCCACCAGCAGAGGGACGGGGATCTCCTACAATGAGCAGTTCTTC. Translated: CATSRGTGISYNEQFF.

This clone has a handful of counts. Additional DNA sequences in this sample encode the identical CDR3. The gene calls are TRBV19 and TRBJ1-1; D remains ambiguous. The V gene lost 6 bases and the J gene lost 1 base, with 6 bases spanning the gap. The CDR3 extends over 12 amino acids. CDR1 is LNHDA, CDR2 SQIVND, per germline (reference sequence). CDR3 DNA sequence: TGTGCCAGTAGCCTCAGGAACACTGAAGCTTTCTTT. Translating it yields CASSLRNTEAFF.

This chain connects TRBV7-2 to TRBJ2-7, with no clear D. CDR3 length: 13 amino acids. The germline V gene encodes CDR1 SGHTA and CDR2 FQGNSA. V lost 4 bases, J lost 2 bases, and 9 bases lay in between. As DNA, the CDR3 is TGTGCCAGCAGCTCAGCCGTCCCCTACGAGCAGTACTTC. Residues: CASSSAVPYEQYF.

The CDR3 DNA follows: TGTGCCAGCAGACAAACAGGGGGCAATCAGCCCCAGCATTTT. The encoded protein is CASRQTGGNQPQHF. The chain uses TRBV6-5 and TRBJ1-5; 7 nucleotides agree with TRBD1. In germline, CDR1 is MNHEY, CDR2 SVGAGI. CDR3 length equals 14 residues. V shed 6 bases, J shed 2 bases, and the junction held 4 bases outside the gene matches.

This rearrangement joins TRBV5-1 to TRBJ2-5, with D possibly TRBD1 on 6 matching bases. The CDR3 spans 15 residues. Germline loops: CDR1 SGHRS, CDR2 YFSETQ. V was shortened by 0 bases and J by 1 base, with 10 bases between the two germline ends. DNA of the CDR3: TGCGCCAGCAGCTTGGCCGGACAGTCCCAAGAGACCCAGTACTTC. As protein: CASSLAGQSQETQYF.

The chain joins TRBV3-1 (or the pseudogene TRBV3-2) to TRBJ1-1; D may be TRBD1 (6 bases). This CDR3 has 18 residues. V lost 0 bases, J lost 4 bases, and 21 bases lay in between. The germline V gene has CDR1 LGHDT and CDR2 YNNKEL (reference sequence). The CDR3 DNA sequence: TGTGCCAGCAGCCAAGAACAGGGCCTAAAAGGGGTCGGCACTGAAGCTTTCTTT. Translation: CASSQEQGLKGVGTEAFF.

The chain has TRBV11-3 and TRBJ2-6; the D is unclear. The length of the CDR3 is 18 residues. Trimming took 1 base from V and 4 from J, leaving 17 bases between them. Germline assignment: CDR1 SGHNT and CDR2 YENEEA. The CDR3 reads CASSLGLAWQAGANVLTF. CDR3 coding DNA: TGTGCCAGCAGCTTAGGATTGGCTTGGCAGGCAGGGGCCAACGTCCTGACTTTC.